This entry concerns a single TCR beta chain. As yet, its antigen is unknown. This sample is part of a study of T-cell memory formation after mild COVID-19. Findings and caveats of the study: There was a balanced CD4/CD8 profile in clones contracting day 15 to 85, and later expanders leaned CD4+. Contracting CD4+ clones lay largely in CM and EM, with CD8+ ones residing in EMRA. Researchers found some responding clones in pre-infection memory, a sign that cross-reactive memory joined.

5'RACE primed from the constant segment yielded TCR alpha and TCR beta cDNA libraries bearing sample barcodes and UMIs. TCRdb passed the 5' RACE reads through MiXCR, listing each CDR3 protein once. This table has approximately 60,000 distinct CDR3 sequences, over 8.5% appearing once. Sequencing used PBMCs or a T cell subset sorted from them (not recorded which). The clonotype originates from a young man who had mild COVID-19 (a few samples of this study predate the infection). Cell type and time point are not known.

DNA for the CDR3: TGTGCCAGCAGTTACGCGGGAGGTAGATGGTCACAGTTCTTC. Residues: CASSYAGGRWSQFF. V usage is TRBV7-8 and J usage is TRBJ2-1, with 8 bases identical to TRBD2. V trimming: 6 bases; J trimming: 13 bases; junction bases outside the gene matches: 14. From germline, CDR1 is SGHVS and CDR2 FQNEAQ. The CDR3 extends over 14 amino acids.